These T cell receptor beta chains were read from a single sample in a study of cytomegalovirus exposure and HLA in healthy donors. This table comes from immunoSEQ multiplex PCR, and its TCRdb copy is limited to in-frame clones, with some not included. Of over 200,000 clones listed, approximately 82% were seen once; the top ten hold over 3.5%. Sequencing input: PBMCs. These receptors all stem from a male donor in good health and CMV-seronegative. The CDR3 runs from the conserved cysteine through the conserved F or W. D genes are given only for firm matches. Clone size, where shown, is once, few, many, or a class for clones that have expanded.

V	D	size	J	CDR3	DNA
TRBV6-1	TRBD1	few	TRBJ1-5	CASSPGQVGQPQHF	TGTGCCAGCAGCCCGGGACAGGTCGGCCAGCCCCAGCATTTT
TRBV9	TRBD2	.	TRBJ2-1	CASSETSGYNEQFF	TGTGCCAGCAGCGAAACTAGCGGTTACAATGAGCAGTTCTTC
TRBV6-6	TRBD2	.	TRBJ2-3	CASSYGLAASTDTQYF	TGTGCCAGCAGTTACGGACTAGCGGCTAGCACAGATACGCAGTATTTT
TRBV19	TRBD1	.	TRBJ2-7	CASSIQSDAGGEQYF	TGTGCCAGTAGTATACAATCAGACGCAGGGGGCGAGCAGTACTTC
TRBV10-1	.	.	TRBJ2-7	CASSRDSRGAHEQYF	TGCGCCAGCAGTCGGGACTCCAGAGGGGCCCACGAGCAGTACTTC
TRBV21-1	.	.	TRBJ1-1	CASSKFRGVTEAFF	TGTGCCAGCAGCAAATTTAGGGGCGTCACTGAAGCTTTCTTT
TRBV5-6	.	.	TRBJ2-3	CASSLPGVADTQYF	TGTGCCAGCAGCTTGCCAGGGGTGGCAGATACGCAGTATTTT
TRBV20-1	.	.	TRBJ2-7	CSATRSYEQYF	TGCAGTGCCACGAGGAGTTACGAGCAGTACTTC
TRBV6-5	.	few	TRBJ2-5	CASSYSRGDQETQYF	TGTGCCAGCAGTTACTCCCGGGGAGACCAAGAGACCCAGTACTTC
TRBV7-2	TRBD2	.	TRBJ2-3	CASSLWLAGATDTQYF	TGTGCCAGCAGCTTATGGCTAGCGGGAGCCACAGATACGCAGTATTTT
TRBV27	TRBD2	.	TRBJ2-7	CASSLGGGYEQYF	TGTGCCAGCAGTTTAGGGGGGGGCTACGAGCAGTACTTC
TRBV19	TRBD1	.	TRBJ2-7	CASSILGPGQGAVSYEQYF	TGTGCCAGTAGTATTCTGGGGCCGGGACAGGGGGCCGTCTCCTACGAGCAGTACTTC
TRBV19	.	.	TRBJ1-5	CASSPRGRGHNQPQHF	TGTGCCAGTAGTCCCCGCGGCAGGGGTCACAATCAGCCCCAGCATTTT
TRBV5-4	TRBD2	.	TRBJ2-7	CASSPTSGTRFPHEQYF	TGTGCCAGCAGTCCGACTAGCGGGACGCGGTTTCCCCACGAGCAGTACTTC
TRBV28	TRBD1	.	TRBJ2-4	CASSKIGQGWKNIQYF	TGTGCCAGCAGTAAAATCGGACAGGGTTGGAAAAACATTCAGTACTTC
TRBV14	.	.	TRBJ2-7	CASSQDRRIYEQYF	TGTGCCAGCAGCCAAGATCGGAGGATCTACGAGCAGTACTTC
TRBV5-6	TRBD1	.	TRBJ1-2	CASSPSHYFTGTDNYGYTF	TGTGCCAGCAGCCCTAGCCATTACTTTACCGGGACAGATAACTATGGCTACACCTTC
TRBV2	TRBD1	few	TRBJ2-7	CASSAGGQTGGAYEQYF	TGTGCCAGCAGTGCGGGGGGACAGACAGGGGGCGCCTACGAGCAGTACTTC
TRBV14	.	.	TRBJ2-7	CASSQGRLSYEQYF	TGTGCCAGCAGCCAAGGGCGGTTGTCCTACGAGCAGTACTTC
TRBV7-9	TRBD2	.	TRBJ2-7	CASSARLAVDLYEQYF	TGTGCCAGCAGCGCACGACTAGCGGTTGATCTTTACGAGCAGTACTTC
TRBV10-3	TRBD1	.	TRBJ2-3	CAISHRDRDTDTQYF	TGTGCCATCAGTCACCGGGACAGGGATACAGATACGCAGTATTTT
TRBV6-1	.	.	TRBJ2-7	CASNRGTGGEQYF	TGTGCCAGCAACCGGGGGACCGGGGGCGAGCAGTACTTC
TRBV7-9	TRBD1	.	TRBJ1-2	CSSSLNDRGSRGYTF	TGTTCCAGCAGCTTAAACGACAGGGGCTCGAGAGGCTACACCTTC
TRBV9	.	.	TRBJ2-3	CASSGSQRNLQDTQYF	TGTGCCAGCAGCGGATCCCAACGAAACCTTCAGGATACGCAGTATTTT
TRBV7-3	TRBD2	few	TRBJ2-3	CASSLTSGGGGGTDTQYF	TGTGCCAGCAGCTTAACCAGCGGTGGGGGGGGTGGCACAGATACGCAGTATTTT
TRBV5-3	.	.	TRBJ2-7	CARRRLGQYF	TGTGCCAGAAGGAGACTAGGGCAGTACTTC
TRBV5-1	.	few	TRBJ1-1	CASSLGQRNTEAFF	TGCGCCAGCAGCTTGGGACAGAGAAACACTGAAGCTTTCTTT
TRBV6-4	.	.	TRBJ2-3	CASSDNGAGDTQYF	TGTGCCAGCAGTGACAACGGAGCGGGAGATACGCAGTATTTT
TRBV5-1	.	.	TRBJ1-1	CASSLAQMNTEAFF	TGCGCCAGCAGCTTGGCACAGATGAACACTGAAGCTTTCTTT
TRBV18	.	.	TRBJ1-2	CASSPGGDGYTF	TGTGCCAGCTCACCAGGGGGCGATGGCTACACCTTC
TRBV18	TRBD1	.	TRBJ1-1	CASSPTGGFLNTEAFF	TGTGCCAGCTCCCCGACAGGGGGCTTTTTGAACACTGAAGCTTTCTTT
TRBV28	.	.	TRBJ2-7	CASSPPSFRGRTGAYYEQYF	TGTGCCAGCAGTCCCCCCTCGTTTCGGGGGAGAACGGGAGCATACTACGAGCAGTACTTC
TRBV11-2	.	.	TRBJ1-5	CASSSSGATGNQPQHF	TGTGCCAGCAGCTCATCAGGGGCCACAGGCAATCAGCCCCAGCATTTT
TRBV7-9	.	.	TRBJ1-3	CASSLVEGRSDTIYF	TGTGCCAGCAGCTTAGTAGAGGGGAGGTCGGACACCATATATTTT
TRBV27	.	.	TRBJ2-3	CASSPPGRRTDTQYF	TGTGCCAGCAGTCCCCCGGGGAGGCGGACAGATACGCAGTATTTT
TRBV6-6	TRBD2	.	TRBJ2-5	CASRAGTIVQETQYF	TGTGCCAGCAGAGCTGGGACTATCGTACAAGAGACCCAGTACTTC
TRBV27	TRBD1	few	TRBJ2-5	CASSPRGETQYF	TGTGCCAGCAGTCCCAGGGGGGAGACCCAGTACTTC
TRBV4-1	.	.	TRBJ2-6	CASSPLLVPSFPSGANVLTF	TGCGCCAGCAGCCCGTTACTGGTCCCATCCTTCCCCTCTGGGGCCAACGTCCTGACTTTC
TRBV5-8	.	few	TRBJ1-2	CASSLTGRLSSYGYTF	TGTGCCAGCAGCTTGACAGGTAGACTCTCGAGCTATGGCTACACCTTC
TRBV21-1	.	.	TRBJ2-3	CASSKVLGLAEDTDTQYF	TGTGCCAGCAGCAAAGTCCTGGGACTAGCGGAAGACACAGATACGCAGTATTTT
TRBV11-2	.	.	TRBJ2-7	CASSPDSSYEQYF	TGTGCCAGCAGCCCTGATAGCTCCTACGAGCAGTACTTC
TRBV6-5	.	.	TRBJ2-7	CASSSRGVNEQYF	TGTGCCAGCAGTTCCAGGGGGGTCAACGAGCAGTACTTC